The entry below gives a single TCR beta chain sequence along with its context. This record belongs to a study of blood T cell repertoires in COVID-19. Overall study: PBMCs, B-cell-depleted T cells, or T cells were the source of the cDNA or gDNA that made up the material.

Germline V gives CDR1 SEHNR, CDR2 FQNEAQ (reference sequence). With 5 bases removed from V and 0 bases from J, the gap between germline ends came to 19 bases. This CDR3 comprises 17 residues. Sequencing used immunoSEQ multiplex PCR; TCRdb keeps in-frame clones, though not all of them. The data contain under 300,000 clones, about nine tenths of them seen just once; the ten biggest clones take up approximately 2.2%. The sequencing input was peripheral blood. The gene calls are TRBV7-9 and TRBJ1-2, with no clear D. The source is a man aged 50 to 60 with acute or convalescent COVID-19. The CDR3 region has the DNA TGTGCCAGCAGCCCTGAGCCCGGAGGACTTCCTAACTATGGCTACACCTTC. This sequence encodes CASSPEPGGLPNYGYTF.